This T cell receptor (beta chain) was sequenced during a study of blood T cells in healthy people across ages. The CDR3 has 15 amino acids. From germline, CDR1 is SEHNR and CDR2 FQNEAQ (reference sequence). Trimming removed 4 bases at V and 2 bases at J, with 15 bases between. Study-level results: Per-million-T-cell TCR beta diversity fell roughly linearly with age. Versus aged donors, long-lived donors had higher diversity and more naive CD4+ cells.

This clonotype turned up a few times. Its antigen is not identified. Through a sample-barcoded 5' primer and a J-beta primer mix, a second PCR was run for 7 to 11 cycles. Per sample, CDR3-containing paired-end reads numbered at least 2.5 million. MiXCR was run by TCRdb on the 5' RACE reads, yielding one entry per CDR3 protein. The sample shows some 1.7 million distinct CDR3 sequences, 28% of them seen only once. This sequence originates from a woman aged 25-40 years in good health. The chain carries TRBV7-9 and TRBJ2-7; D uncertain. Input material: blood. The CDR3: CASSSKGTYPYEQYF. The CDR3 coding sequence is TGTGCCAGCAGCTCCAAGGGCACTTACCCCTACGAGCAGTACTTC.